This record covers a single T cell receptor (beta chain). The antigen remains unidentified. The data stem from a study of T cell repertoires in cytomegalovirus infection. Study context: The study used recently identified HLA-C-restricted and well-studied HLA-B-restricted CMV epitopes. Carrying CMV and the relevant HLA type showed in public TCR beta signatures.

TCRdb passed the reads through MiXCR, listing each CDR3 protein once. The sample holds some 940,000 distinct CDR3 sequences, under 40% seen once. General observations from the study: Across the ex vivo response, the dominant clonotypes were HLA-C-restricted CMV-specific TCR beta clonotypes. The study identified carriers of CMV plus the relevant HLA from cumulative public TCR beta family frequency.

V lost 7 bases to trimming and J lost 6 bases; unmatched junction nucleotides: 11. CDR1 is LNHDA and CDR2 is SQIVND in the germline V gene (reference sequence). The CDR3 loop spans 15 amino acids. The sequence was collected from a human donor in good health (CMV status not recorded). Some clones in this sample may be carry-over from other donors' samples. Material: cultured CD8+ T cells from PBMCs, obtained from culture after CMV antigen stimulation. This chain joins TRBV19 and TRBJ2-1; 8 bases fit TRBD2. CDR3 DNA: TGTGCCAGTAACCTTGGGGCGGGGGGCCTCAATGAGCAGTTCTTC. Translated: CASNLGAGGLNEQFF. Supplemented by reference TRBV19 and TRBJ2-1, the full variable domain reads DGGITQSPKYLFRKEGQNVTLSCEQNLNHDAMYWYRQDPGQGLRLIYYSQIVNDFQKGDIAEGYSVSREKKESFPLTVTSAQKNPTAFYLCASNLGAGGLNEQFFGPGTRLTVL.